The clone carrying this T cell receptor (beta chain) was observed once. TCRdb fed the PCR reads into MiXCR, producing one record per CDR3 protein. Counted here are around 10,000 distinct CDR3 sequences, around a quarter occurring once; the ten biggest clones make up 8% to 9.5%. The entry originates in a study of immune characterization of retroperitoneal liposarcoma. The germline gives CDR1 SGHNT, CDR2 YENEEA. Deletions cut 7 bases from V and 2 bases from J, with 14 bases between. This CDR3 region has 14 residues. Sequencing input: tumor tissue. The J gene is TRBJ2-5, the V gene TRBV11-3, with D perhaps given as TRBD1 or TRBD2 (5 bases each). The receptor's source is a female donor with retroperitoneal liposarcoma. The chain's CDR3 is CASTPRGEQETQYF. Here the CDR3 DNA reads TGTGCCAGCACCCCTAGGGGAGAACAAGAGACCCAGTACTTC.